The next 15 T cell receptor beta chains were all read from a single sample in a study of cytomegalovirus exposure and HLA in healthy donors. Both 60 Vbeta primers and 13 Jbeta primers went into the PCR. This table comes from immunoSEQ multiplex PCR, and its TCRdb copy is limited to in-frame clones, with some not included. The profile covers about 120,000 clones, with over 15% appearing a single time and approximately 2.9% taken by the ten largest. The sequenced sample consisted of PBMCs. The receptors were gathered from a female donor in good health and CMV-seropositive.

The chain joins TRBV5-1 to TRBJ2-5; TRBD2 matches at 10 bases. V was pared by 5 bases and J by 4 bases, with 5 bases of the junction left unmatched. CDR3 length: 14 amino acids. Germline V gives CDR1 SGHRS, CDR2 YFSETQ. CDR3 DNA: TGCGCCAGCAGGTTAATAGCGGGGGGAGAGACCCAGTACTTC. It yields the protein CASRLIAGGETQYF.

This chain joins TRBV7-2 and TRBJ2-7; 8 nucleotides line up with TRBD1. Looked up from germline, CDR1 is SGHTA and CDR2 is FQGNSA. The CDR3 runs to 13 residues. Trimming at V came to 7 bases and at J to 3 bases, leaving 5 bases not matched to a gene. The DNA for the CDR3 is TGTGCCAGCAAGACAGGGGTAAGCTACGAGCAGTACTTC. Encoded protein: CASKTGVSYEQYF.

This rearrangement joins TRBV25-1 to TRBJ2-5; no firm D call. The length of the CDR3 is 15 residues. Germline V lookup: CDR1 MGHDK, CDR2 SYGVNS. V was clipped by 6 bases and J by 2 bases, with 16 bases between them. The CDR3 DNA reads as TGTGCCAGCAGCTCACTAAACGGGTTTCAAGAGACCCAGTACTTC. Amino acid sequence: CASSSLNGFQETQYF.

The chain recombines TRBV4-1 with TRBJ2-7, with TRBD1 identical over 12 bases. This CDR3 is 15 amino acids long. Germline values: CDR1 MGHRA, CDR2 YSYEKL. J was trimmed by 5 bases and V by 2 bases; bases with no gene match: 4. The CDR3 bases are TGCGCCAGCAGCCAACCCGGGACAGGGGGCGACGAGCAGTACTTC. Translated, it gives CASSQPGTGGDEQYF.

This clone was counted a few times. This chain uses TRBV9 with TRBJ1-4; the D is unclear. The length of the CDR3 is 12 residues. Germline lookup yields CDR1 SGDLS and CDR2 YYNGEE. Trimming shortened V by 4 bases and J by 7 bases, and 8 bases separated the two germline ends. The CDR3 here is CASSRTSEKLFF. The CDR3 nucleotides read TGTGCCAGCAGCCGTACGAGTGAAAAACTGTTTTTT.

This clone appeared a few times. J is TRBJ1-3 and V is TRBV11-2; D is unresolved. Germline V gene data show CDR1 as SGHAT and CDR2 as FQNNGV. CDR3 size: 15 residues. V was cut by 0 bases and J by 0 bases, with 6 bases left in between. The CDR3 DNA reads TGTGCCAGCAGCTTAGAGGCGGGCTCTGGAAACACCATATATTTT. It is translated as CASSLEAGSGNTIYF.

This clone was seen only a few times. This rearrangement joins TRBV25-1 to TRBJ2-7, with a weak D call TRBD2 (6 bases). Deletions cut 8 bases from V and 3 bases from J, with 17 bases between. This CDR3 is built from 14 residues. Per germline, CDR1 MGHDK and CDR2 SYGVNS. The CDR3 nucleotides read TGTGCCAGCTCCCCCGGGGGTTGGTTCTACGAGCAGTACTTC. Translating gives CASSPGGWFYEQYF.

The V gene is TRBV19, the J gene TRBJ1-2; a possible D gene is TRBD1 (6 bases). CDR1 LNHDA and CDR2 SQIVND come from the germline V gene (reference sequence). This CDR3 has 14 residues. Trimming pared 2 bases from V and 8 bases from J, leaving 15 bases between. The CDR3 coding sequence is TGTGCCAGTAGTATAAAAGGGGGTTTCTGGGGCTACACCTTC. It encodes CASSIKGGFWGYTF.

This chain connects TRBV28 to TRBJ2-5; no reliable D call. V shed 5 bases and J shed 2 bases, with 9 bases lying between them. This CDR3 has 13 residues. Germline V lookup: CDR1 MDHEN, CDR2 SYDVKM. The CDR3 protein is CASSPRTQETQYF. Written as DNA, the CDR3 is TGTGCCAGCAGTCCCCGTACACAAGAGACCCAGTACTTC.

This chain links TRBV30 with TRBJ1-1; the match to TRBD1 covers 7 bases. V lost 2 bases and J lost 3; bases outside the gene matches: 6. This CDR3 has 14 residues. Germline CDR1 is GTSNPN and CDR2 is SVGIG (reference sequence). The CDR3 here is CAWSPRGWDTEAFF. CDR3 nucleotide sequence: TGTGCCTGGAGTCCCAGGGGGTGGGACACTGAAGCTTTCTTT. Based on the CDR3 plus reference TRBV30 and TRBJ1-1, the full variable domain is SQTIHQWPATLVQPVGSPLSLECTVEGTSNPNLYWYRQAAGRGLQLLFYSVGIGQISSEVPQNLSASRPQDRQFILSSKKLLLSDSGFYLCAWSPRGWDTEAFFGQGTRLTVV.

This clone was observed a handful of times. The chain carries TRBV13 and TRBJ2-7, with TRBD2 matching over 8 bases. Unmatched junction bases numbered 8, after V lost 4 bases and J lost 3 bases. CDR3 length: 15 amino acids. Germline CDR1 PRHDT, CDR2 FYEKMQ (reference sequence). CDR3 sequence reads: CASSSTLGLVYEQYF. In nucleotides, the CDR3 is TGTGCCAGCAGCTCGACGCTGGGACTAGTCTACGAGCAGTACTTC.

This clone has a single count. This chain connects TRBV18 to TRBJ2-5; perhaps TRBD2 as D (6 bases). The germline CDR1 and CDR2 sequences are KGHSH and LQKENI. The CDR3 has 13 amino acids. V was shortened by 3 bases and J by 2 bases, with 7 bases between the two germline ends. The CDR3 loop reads CASSPGLQETQYF. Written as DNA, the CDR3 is TGTGCCAGCTCACCCGGACTACAAGAGACCCAGTACTTC.

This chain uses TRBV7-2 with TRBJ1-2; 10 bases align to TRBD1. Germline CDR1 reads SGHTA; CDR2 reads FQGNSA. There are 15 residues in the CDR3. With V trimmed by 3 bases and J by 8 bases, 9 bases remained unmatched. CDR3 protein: CASSFPLTGGQGYTF. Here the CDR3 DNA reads TGTGCCAGCAGCTTTCCCCTGACAGGGGGCCAGGGCTACACCTTC.

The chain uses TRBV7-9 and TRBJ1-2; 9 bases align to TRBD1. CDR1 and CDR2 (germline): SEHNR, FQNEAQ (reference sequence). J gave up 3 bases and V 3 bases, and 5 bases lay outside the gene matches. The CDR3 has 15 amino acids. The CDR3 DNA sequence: TGTGCCAGCAGCTTGGCCGGGACAGGGCACTATGGCTACACCTTC. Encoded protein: CASSLAGTGHYGYTF.

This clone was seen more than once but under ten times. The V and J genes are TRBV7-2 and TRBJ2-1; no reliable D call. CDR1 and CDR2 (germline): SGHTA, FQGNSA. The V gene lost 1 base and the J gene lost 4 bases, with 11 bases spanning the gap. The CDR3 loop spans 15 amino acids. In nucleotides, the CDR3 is TGTGCCAGCAGCTTAGAAATAGCCACATACAATGAGCAGTTCTTC. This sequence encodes CASSLEIATYNEQFF.